These T cell receptor beta chains were read from a single sample in a study of beta chain features in type 1 diabetes. Clones were read by immunoSEQ multiplex PCR, and TCRdb kept only the in-frame ones, dropping some. The repertoire consists of 310,000 or so clones, with around 9% occurring once and the leading ten covering around 1%. Sample: central memory CD4+ T cells from blood. The receptor set was obtained from a man aged 25-45 years with type 1 diabetes. Both conserved end residues are part of each CDR3. D genes are given only for firm matches. For some rows the clone size is stated as once, few or many, or as a class when expanded; others skip it.

v_call	clone_size	d_call	j_call	cdr3_aa	cdr3_nt
TRBV5-1	.	.	TRBJ2-3	CASSDPPADTQYF	TGCGCCAGCAGCGACCCCCCAGCAGATACGCAGTATTTT
TRBV30	few	.	TRBJ2-7	CAWSKSYEQYF	TGTGCCTGGAGTAAGAGCTACGAGCAGTACTTC
TRBV7-8	.	.	TRBJ1-5	CASSLVRGLSDQPQHF	TGTGCCAGCAGCTTAGTTAGGGGTCTGAGTGATCAGCCCCAGCATTTT
TRBV6-5	few	.	TRBJ1-2	CASRRPGEGSYTF	TGTGCCAGCAGGCGACCTGGGGAGGGGAGCTACACCTTC
TRBV6-5	few	.	TRBJ1-5	CASSPQVSNQPQHF	TGTGCCAGCAGTCCCCAAGTGAGCAATCAGCCCCAGCATTTT
TRBV7-9	.	TRBD1	TRBJ1-2	CASSLTEGASGYTF	TGTGCCAGCAGCCTTACCGAGGGGGCGAGTGGCTACACCTTC
TRBV7-2	few	.	TRBJ1-6	CASSLDGWGTNSPLHF	TGTGCCAGCAGCTTAGATGGGTGGGGGACTAATTCACCCCTCCACTTT
TRBV6-5	few	.	TRBJ1-1	CASSYSGENTEAFF	TGTGCCAGCAGTTACTCTGGGGAGAACACTGAAGCTTTCTTT
TRBV11-3	few	TRBD1	TRBJ2-7	CASSLAPKGASYEQYF	TGTGCCAGCAGCTTAGCCCCGAAGGGGGCATCCTACGAGCAGTACTTC
TRBV2	few	.	TRBJ2-7	CASSWNRDLSYEQYF	TGTGCCAGCAGTTGGAACCGGGACCTTTCCTACGAGCAGTACTTC
TRBV19	few	.	TRBJ2-2	CASSTASNTGELFF	TGTGCCAGTAGTACAGCTTCGAACACCGGGGAGCTGTTTTTT
TRBV18	once	.	TRBJ1-5	CASSPLGNSNQPQHF	TGTGCCAGCTCACCACTAGGAAATAGCAATCAGCCCCAGCATTTT
TRBV5-1	few	.	TRBJ1-1	CASSLRPVNTEAFF	TGCGCCAGCAGCTTGCGGCCAGTGAACACTGAAGCTTTCTTT
TRBV7-2	many	.	TRBJ1-3	CASSPQTGNTIYF	TGTGCCAGCAGCCCTCAAACTGGAAACACCATATATTTT
TRBV27	.	.	TRBJ2-2	CASSELEAGELFF	TGTGCCAGCAGCGAGCTAGAAGCCGGGGAGCTGTTTTTT
TRBV19	few	.	TRBJ1-6	CASSSQDSPLHF	TGTGCCAGTAGTTCCCAGGATTCACCCCTCCACTTT